This passage covers 10 T cell receptor beta chains from one sample sequenced in a study of T cell responses to AZD1222 COVID-19 vaccine. Generated by immunoSEQ multiplex PCR, the TCRdb table keeps only in-frame clones and is missing some. The repertoire holds about 110,000 clones, with around 81% as singletons. Sequencing was performed on peripheral blood, taken on day 0 of AZD1222 vaccination. Receptors originate from an adult in good health.

This chain uses TRBV18 with TRBJ2-3; D possibly corresponds to TRBD2 (5 bases). Germline values: CDR1 KGHSH, CDR2 LQKENI. V gave up 5 bases and J gave up 0 bases, with 15 bases separating them. CDR3 length: 16 residues. The CDR3 DNA sequence: TGTGCCAGCTCAAGGAGGACGGGCTTAAGCACAGATACGCAGTATTTT. It codes for CASSRRTGLSTDTQYF.

The rearrangement uses TRBV9 and TRBJ2-5, with D tentatively TRBD1 (5 bases). V was shortened by 2 bases and J by 5 bases, with 19 bases between the two germline ends. The CDR3 consists of 16 residues. Germline loops: CDR1 SGDLS, CDR2 YYNGEE. CDR3 bases: TGTGCCAGCAGCGTCGGCCATGGCGCTTCAGGGGAGACCCAGTACTTC. Protein product: CASSVGHGASGETQYF.

Details on this clone: This specimen includes other DNA sequences encoding the same CDR3. The CDR3 loop is CASSLEGNTEAFF. The CDR3 nucleotides are TGCGCCAGCAGCTTGGAGGGGAACACTGAAGCTTTCTTT. The V call is TRBV5-1, the J call TRBJ1-1; D not resolved. Per germline, CDR1 SGHRS and CDR2 YFSETQ. The CDR3 length is 13 residues. The V end was cut by 0 bases, the J end by 1 base, with 4 bases between. Complete variable domain (other parts from reference TRBV5-1 and TRBJ1-1): KAGVTQTPRYLIKTRGQQVTLSCSPISGHRSVSWYQQTPGQGLQFLFEYFSETQRNKGNFPGRFSGRQFSNSRSEMNVSTLELGDSALYLCASSLEGNTEAFFGQGTRLTVV.

The chain joins TRBV7-9 to TRBJ2-2; 15 bases agree with TRBD2. J gave up 1 base and V 2 bases, and 5 bases lay outside the gene matches. CDR1 SEHNR and CDR2 FQNEAQ come from the germline V gene (reference sequence). The CDR3 loop spans 19 amino acids. The CDR3 protein is CASSLWTSGRAWNTGELFF. In nucleotides, the CDR3 is TGTGCCAGCAGCTTATGGACTAGCGGGAGGGCCTGGAACACCGGGGAGCTGTTTTTT.

This chain joins TRBV18 and TRBJ2-7; a weak D match, TRBD2 (5 bases). Germline assignment: CDR1 KGHSH and CDR2 LQKENI. V was clipped by 6 bases and J by 5 bases, with 17 bases between them. This CDR3 region has 14 residues. For the CDR3, the DNA is TGTGCCAGCTCCCGCCTGACGGGGTGGGACGAGCAGTACTTC. Its translation is CASSRLTGWDEQYF. The full variable domain, its missing parts supplied by reference TRBV18 and TRBJ2-7, is NAGVMQNPRHLVRRRGQEARLRCSPMKGHSHVYWYRQLPEEGLKFMVYLQKENIIDESGMPKERFSAEFPKEGPSILRIQQVVRGDSAAYFCASSRLTGWDEQYFGPGTRLTVT.

The chain combines TRBV5-6 with TRBJ1-2; D not resolved. V was shortened by 0 bases and J by 6 bases, with 6 bases between the two germline ends. The germline V gene has CDR1 SGHDT and CDR2 YYEEEE. The CDR3 loop spans 12 amino acids. The CDR3 DNA sequence: TGTGCCAGCAGCTTGGTCAGGCATGGCTACACCTTC. This codes for CASSLVRHGYTF.

This sequence joins TRBV27 and TRBJ2-1; D remains ambiguous. Trimming cost V 7 bases and J 0 bases, with 16 bases left between them. In germline, CDR1 is MNHEY, CDR2 SMNVEV (reference sequence). There are 16 residues in the CDR3. CDR3 sequence (DNA): TGTGCCAGCACCACGGCGAGCTCGAGCTCCTACAATGAGCAGTTCTTC. It is translated as CASTTASSSSYNEQFF.

This clone came up once. V and J are TRBV2 and TRBJ1-2; the match to TRBD1 covers 7 bases. With 6 bases clipped from V and 6 bases from J, the junction kept 7 bases outside the gene matches. This CDR3 has 13 amino acids. Germline assignment: CDR1 SNHLY and CDR2 FYNNEI. CDR3 sequence reads: CASRHRGRDGYTF. CDR3 nucleotides: TGTGCCAGCAGGCACAGGGGCAGGGATGGCTACACCTTC.

The rearrangement joins TRBV3-1 (or the pseudogene TRBV3-2) to TRBJ1-1; no reliable D call. The CDR3 consists of 14 residues. Germline loops: CDR1 LGHDT, CDR2 YNNKEL (reference sequence). The ends were cut back, 6 bases at V and 0 bases at J, with 11 bases in the middle. CDR3 bases: TGTGCCAGCAGGGACGGACCTCTGAACACTGAAGCTTTCTTT. This gives the protein CASRDGPLNTEAFF.

The chain joins TRBV5-6 to TRBJ2-2; D may be TRBD1 or TRBD2 (5 bases each). CDR3 size: 13 residues. V was trimmed by 2 bases and J by 6 bases, leaving 8 bases between them. In germline, CDR1 is SGHDT, CDR2 YYEEEE. The CDR3 here is CASSFLGPGELFF. The DNA for the CDR3 is TGTGCCAGCAGCTTCCTGGGACCCGGGGAGCTGTTTTTT.